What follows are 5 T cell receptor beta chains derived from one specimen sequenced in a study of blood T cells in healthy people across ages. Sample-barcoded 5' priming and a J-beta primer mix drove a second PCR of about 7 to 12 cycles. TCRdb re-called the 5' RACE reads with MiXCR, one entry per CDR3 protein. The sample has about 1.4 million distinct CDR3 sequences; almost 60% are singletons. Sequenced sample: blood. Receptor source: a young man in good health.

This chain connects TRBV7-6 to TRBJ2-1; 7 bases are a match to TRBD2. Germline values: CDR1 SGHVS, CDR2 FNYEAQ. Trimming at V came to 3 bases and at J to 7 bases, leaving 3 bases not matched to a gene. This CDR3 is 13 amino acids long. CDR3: CASSFRTRNEQFF. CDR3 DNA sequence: TGTGCCAGCAGCTTCCGGACTAGGAATGAGCAGTTCTTC.

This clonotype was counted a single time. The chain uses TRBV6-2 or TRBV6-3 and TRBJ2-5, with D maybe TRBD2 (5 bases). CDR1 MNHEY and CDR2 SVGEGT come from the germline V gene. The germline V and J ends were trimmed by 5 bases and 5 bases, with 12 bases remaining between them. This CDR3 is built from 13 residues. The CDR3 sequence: CASSPEWRETQYF. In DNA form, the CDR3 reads TGTGCCAGCAGTCCAGAGTGGAGGGAGACCCAGTACTTC.

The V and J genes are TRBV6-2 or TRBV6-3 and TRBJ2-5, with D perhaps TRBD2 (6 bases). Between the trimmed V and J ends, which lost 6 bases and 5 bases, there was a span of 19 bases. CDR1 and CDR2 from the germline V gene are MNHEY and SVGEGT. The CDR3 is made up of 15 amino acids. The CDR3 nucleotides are TGTGCCAGCAGCACACCGGGACTTCGACGTGAGACCCAGTACTTC. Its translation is CASSTPGLRRETQYF.

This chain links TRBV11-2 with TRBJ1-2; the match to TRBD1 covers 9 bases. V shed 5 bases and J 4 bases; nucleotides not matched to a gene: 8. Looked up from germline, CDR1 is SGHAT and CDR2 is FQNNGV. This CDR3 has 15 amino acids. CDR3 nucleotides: TGTGCCAGCAGCACGGGACAGGGCCCTTTCTATGGCTACACCTTC. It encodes CASSTGQGPFYGYTF.

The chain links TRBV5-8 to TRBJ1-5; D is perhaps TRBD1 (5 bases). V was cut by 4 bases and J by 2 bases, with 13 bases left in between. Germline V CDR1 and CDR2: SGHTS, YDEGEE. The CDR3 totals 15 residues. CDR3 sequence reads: CASSASGSGNQPQHF. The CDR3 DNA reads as TGTGCCAGCAGCGCATCAGGGAGCGGCAATCAGCCCCAGCATTTT.